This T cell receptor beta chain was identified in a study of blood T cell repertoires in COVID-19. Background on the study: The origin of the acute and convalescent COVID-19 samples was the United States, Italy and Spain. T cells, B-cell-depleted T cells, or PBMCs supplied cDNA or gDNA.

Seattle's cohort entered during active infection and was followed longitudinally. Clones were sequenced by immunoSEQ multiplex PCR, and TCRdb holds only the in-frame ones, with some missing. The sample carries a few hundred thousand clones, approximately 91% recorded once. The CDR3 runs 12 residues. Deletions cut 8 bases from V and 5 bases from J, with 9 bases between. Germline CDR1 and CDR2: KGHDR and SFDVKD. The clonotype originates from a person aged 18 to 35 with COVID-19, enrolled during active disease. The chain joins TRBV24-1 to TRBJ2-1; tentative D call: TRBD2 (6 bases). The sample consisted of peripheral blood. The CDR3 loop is CATKREDNEQFF. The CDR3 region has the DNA TGTGCCACCAAGAGGGAGGACAATGAGCAGTTCTTC.